This T cell receptor beta chain was obtained from a study of blood T cell repertoires in COVID-19. Turning to the study itself: Donors in the United States, Italy and Spain gave samples during acute or convalescent COVID-19. Sample material is recorded as cDNA or gDNA derived from T cells, B-cell-depleted T cells, or PBMCs.

Authors' data handling: Estimated nucleated cell counts came from reference gene primer amplification. Clones were sequenced by immunoSEQ multiplex PCR, and TCRdb holds only the in-frame ones, with some missing. V and J calls and clone size come straight from that table; D and trimming were deduced from the DNA. The sample includes 120,000 to 150,000 clones, about 80% of them seen just once. Trimming at V came to 7 bases and at J to 2 bases, leaving 8 bases not matched to a gene. Germline-derived CDR1 and CDR2 are MNHEY and SVGAGI. This CDR3 is 14 amino acids long. The specimen sequenced was peripheral blood. The V gene is TRBV6-5, the J gene TRBJ2-7; 7 bases are a match to TRBD2. The sequence came from a human donor in a cohort sampled during active COVID-19. CDR3 residues: CASIRLGGAYEQYF. The CDR3 DNA sequence: TGTGCCAGCATCCGTTTGGGGGGGGCCTACGAGCAGTACTTC.